One sample yielded the 12 T cell receptor beta chains listed below, sequenced in a study of early T cells in non-severe SARS-CoV-2 infection. TCRdb recomputed calls from the 5' RACE reads with MiXCR, one row per CDR3 protein. The sample holds fewer than 100,000 distinct CDR3 sequences, roughly a sixth seen once. The sample comprised whole blood. The receptor source for this set is an adult who was a healthcare worker with PCR-confirmed SARS-CoV-2 infection or an uninfected control (not recorded which).

The rearrangement uses TRBV20-1 and TRBJ2-2, with D maybe TRBD1 (6 bases). Germline V gene data show CDR1 as DFQATT and CDR2 as SNEGSKA (reference sequence). There are 17 residues in the CDR3. V was trimmed by 0 bases and J by 0 bases, leaving 14 bases between them. The CDR3 spells CSARDPTGQPNTGELFF. The CDR3 bases are TGCAGTGCTAGAGATCCAACTGGACAGCCGAACACCGGGGAGCTGTTTTTT.

This clonotype was detected ten times or more. The rearrangement uses TRBV11-2 and TRBJ2-2; D gene ambiguous. The ends were cut back, 3 bases at V and 6 bases at J, with 2 bases in the middle. The CDR3 length is 11 residues. Germline lookup yields CDR1 SGHAT and CDR2 FQNNGV. CDR3 loop: CASSFPGELFF. The CDR3 DNA is TGTGCCAGCAGCTTTCCCGGGGAGCTGTTTTTT.

In this sample, this clonotype turned up a few times. A junction boundary mismatches the germline segment, possibly from a read error. This chain joins TRBV7-8 and TRBJ2-1, with 7 bases aligning to TRBD2. CDR1 is SGHVS, CDR2 FQNEAQ, per germline. This CDR3 has 16 residues. CDR3 residues: CVSSLAPGGMYNEQFF. As DNA, the CDR3 is TGTGTCAGCAGCTTAGCGCCGGGAGGTATGTACAATGAGCAGTTCTTC.

The sample holds a few counts of this clonotype. V is TRBV9 and J is TRBJ1-1, with D unresolved. Trimming removed 5 bases at V and 8 bases at J, with 19 bases between. The CDR3 is 14 amino acids. Germline V CDR1 and CDR2: SGDLS, YYNGEE. The CDR3 loop reads CASRAAGNHPEAFF. CDR3 nucleotides: TGTGCCAGCAGAGCCGCCGGGAATCACCCCGAAGCTTTCTTT.

The sample holds a few counts of this clonotype. CDR3 coding DNA: TGTGCCTGGTATACCGGGCTTCCCCGCTACACCTTC. It yields the protein CAWYTGLPRYTF. This chain uses TRBV30 with TRBJ1-2; no definite D call. Trimming shortened V by 5 bases and J by 9 bases, and 16 bases separated the two germline ends. Germline V gene sequence: CDR1 GTSNPN, CDR2 SVGIG (reference sequence). CDR3 length: 12 amino acids.

This clonotype was observed a handful of times. This chain connects TRBV24-1 to TRBJ2-7; D is possibly TRBD1 or TRBD2 (5 bases each). V was cut by 5 bases and J by 5 bases, with 6 bases left in between. The CDR3 extends over 11 amino acids. Per the germline V gene, CDR1 is KGHDR and CDR2 is SFDVKD. The CDR3 nucleotides are TGTGCCACCAGTGGAGGGGACGAGCAGTACTTC. Its protein is CATSGGDEQYF.

The rearrangement uses TRBV5-8 and TRBJ2-1, with TRBD2 identical over 16 bases. CDR3 size: 16 residues. J lost 7 bases, V lost 3 bases, and 4 bases had no gene match. Germline V lookup: CDR1 SGHTS, CDR2 YDEGEE. This CDR3 reads CASSSGLAGGPNEQFF. The CDR3 DNA follows: TGTGCCAGCAGCTCGGGACTAGCGGGAGGGCCGAATGAGCAGTTCTTC.

This clonotype appeared a few times. This sequence joins TRBV12-3 or TRBV12-4 and TRBJ2-1, with D maybe TRBD1 (6 bases). Trimming cost V 6 bases and J 4 bases, with 16 bases left between them. This CDR3 has 15 amino acids. The chain's CDR3 is CASSPSPTGYNEQFF. In nucleotides, the CDR3 is TGTGCCAGCAGCCCATCCCCTACAGGGTACAATGAGCAGTTCTTC.

V and J are TRBV2 and TRBJ1-1; 7 nucleotides line up with TRBD1. CDR1 and CDR2 (germline): SNHLY, FYNNEI. The CDR3 loop spans 13 amino acids. J gave up 5 bases and V 5 bases, and 5 bases lay outside the gene matches. Here the CDR3 reads CASSLQGITEAFF. Here the CDR3 DNA reads TGTGCCAGCAGTTTACAGGGGATTACTGAAGCTTTCTTT. The full variable domain, with the rest looked up from reference TRBV2 and TRBJ1-1, is EPEVTQTPSHQVTQMGQEVILRCVPISNHLYFYWYRQILGQKVEFLVSFYNNEISEKSEIFDDQFSVERPDGSNFTLKIRSTKLEDSAMYFCASSLQGITEAFFGQGTRLTVV.

This clonotype was recorded many times. This sequence joins TRBV30 and TRBJ1-1; no definite D call. CDR1 is GTSNPN and CDR2 is SVGIG in the germline V gene (reference sequence). V lost 5 bases to trimming and J lost 0 bases, with 10 bases between them. The CDR3 spans 13 residues. The CDR3 DNA follows: TGTGCCTGGCCCCCGCAGGTGAACACTGAAGCTTTCTTT. It yields the protein CAWPPQVNTEAFF.

The CDR3 bases are TGTGCCAGCGGGAGGGACAGTCTGGGCTACACCTTC. Translated: CASGRDSLGYTF. This chain joins TRBV12-3 or TRBV12-4 and TRBJ1-2; 7 positions match TRBD1. This CDR3 contains 12 residues. The V and J ends lost 8 bases and 8 bases, in that order; junction bases with no gene match: 8.

This rearrangement joins TRBV27 to TRBJ2-7; tentatively, D is TRBD1 (6 bases). Trimming removed 0 bases from V and 6 bases from J, with 15 bases in between. The germline CDR1 and CDR2 sequences are MNHEY and SMNVEV (reference sequence). The CDR3 is 15 amino acids. In DNA form, the CDR3 reads TGTGCCAGCAGTTTATCCCCAGGGGCAAACCGCGAGCAGTACTTC. Residues: CASSLSPGANREQYF.